Below, 21 T cell receptor beta chains from the same sample are listed, as sequenced in a study of blood T cell repertoires in COVID-19. Profiled with immunoSEQ multiplex PCR; TCRdb holds only in-frame clones, not every one. The sample shows roughly 49,000 clones, more than 70% of them seen only once. Sample: peripheral blood. These receptors originate from a man older than 75 with active COVID-19.

The J gene is TRBJ1-5, the V gene TRBV18; 7 nucleotides align to TRBD1. CDR1 and CDR2 from the germline V gene are KGHSH and LQKENI. V shed 5 bases and J 6 bases; nucleotides not matched to a gene: 7. The CDR3 loop spans 14 amino acids. CDR3 sequence reads: CASSLTGEGQPQHF. The CDR3 bases are TGTGCCAGCTCATTAACAGGGGAAGGTCAGCCCCAGCATTTT. Supplemented by reference TRBV18 and TRBJ1-5, the full variable domain reads NAGVMQNPRHLVRRRGQEARLRCSPMKGHSHVYWYRQLPEEGLKFMVYLQKENIIDESGMPKERFSAEFPKEGPSILRIQQVVRGDSAAYFCASSLTGEGQPQHFGDGTRLSIL.

The chain links TRBV4-3 to TRBJ2-1; 10 nucleotides line up with TRBD2. The CDR3 spans 16 residues. CDR1 LGHNA and CDR2 YSLEER come from the germline V gene. The ends lost 5 bases at V and 2 bases at J; junction bases unmatched: 6. The CDR3 protein is CASSYIAGGTYNEQFF. For the CDR3, the DNA is TGCGCCAGCAGCTACATAGCGGGAGGCACCTACAATGAGCAGTTCTTC.

This rearrangement joins TRBV7-2 to TRBJ2-3; 11 nucleotides agree with TRBD2. The CDR3 sequence is 16 residues long. The germline CDR1 and CDR2 sequences are SGHTA and FQGNSA. V lost 2 bases, J lost 4 bases, and 5 bases stayed unmatched. CDR3 sequence reads: CASSLNPGLAADTQYF. CDR3 nucleotides: TGTGCCAGCAGCTTAAATCCGGGACTAGCGGCAGATACGCAGTATTTT.

The V call is TRBV2, the J call TRBJ2-1; 11 bases match TRBD2. Per the germline V gene, CDR1 is SNHLY and CDR2 is FYNNEI. The CDR3 length is 16 residues. The V gene end was trimmed by 7 bases and the J gene end by 5 bases; junction bases not matched to a gene: 10. CDR3 residues: CASTGTTSGSDNEQFF. For the CDR3, the DNA is TGTGCCAGCACCGGAACCACTAGCGGGAGCGACAATGAGCAGTTCTTC.

The gene calls are TRBV2 and TRBJ1-6; 8 bases are a match to TRBD1. CDR1 and CDR2 from the germline V gene are SNHLY and FYNNEI. This CDR3 contains 15 residues. Trimming at V came to 3 bases and at J to 6 bases, leaving 4 bases not matched to a gene. The DNA for the CDR3 is TGTGCCAGCAGTGAGTCCAGGGGGCGTAATTCACCCCTCCACTTT. Translating it yields CASSESRGRNSPLHF.

This clone showed up just once. V usage is TRBV6-2 or TRBV6-3 and J usage is TRBJ2-3, with a weak D call TRBD1 (5 bases). CDR1 is MNHEY and CDR2 is SVGEGT in the germline V gene. The CDR3 runs to 16 residues. V lost 0 bases and J 2 bases, leaving 12 bases between the germline ends. The CDR3 protein is CASSYSGVGATDTQYF. The CDR3 DNA is TGTGCCAGCAGTTACTCGGGTGTAGGGGCCACAGATACGCAGTATTTT.

The chain combines TRBV28 with TRBJ2-5, with 14 nucleotides matching TRBD2. Germline CDR1 is MDHEN and CDR2 is SYDVKM. V shed 3 bases and J 4 bases; nucleotides not matched to a gene: 7. CDR3 length: 17 amino acids. The CDR3 spells CASSFTGTSGSLETQYF. DNA of the CDR3: TGTGCCAGCAGTTTCACGGGGACTAGCGGGAGCTTAGAGACCCAGTACTTC.

In this sample, this clone turned up once. The V call is TRBV27, the J call TRBJ1-1; TRBD1 aligns across 8 bases. CDR3 length: 15 residues. J was trimmed by 8 bases and V by 4 bases; bases with no gene match: 12. Germline CDR1 reads MNHEY; CDR2 reads SMNVEV (reference sequence). CDR3: CASSSISQGVREAFF. As DNA, the CDR3 is TGTGCCAGCAGTTCGATCTCACAGGGGGTTCGGGAAGCTTTCTTT.

The chain has TRBV9 and TRBJ1-4; TRBD1 is a possible D gene (6 bases). V shed 4 bases and J shed 7 bases, with 14 bases lying between them. Per the germline V gene, CDR1 is SGDLS and CDR2 is YYNGEE. The CDR3 is 14 amino acids. CDR3 sequence (DNA): TGTGCCAGCAGCCTCGGGGGGGCGCCTGAAAAACTGTTTTTT. Amino acid sequence: CASSLGGAPEKLFF.

The chain is built from TRBV5-1 and TRBJ1-6; 7 bases are shared with TRBD1. The germline gives CDR1 SGHRS, CDR2 YFSETQ. CDR3 length: 15 residues. V gave up 0 bases and J gave up 5 bases; unmatched junction bases: 2. The CDR3 protein is CASSLETGDNSPLHF. Here the CDR3 DNA reads TGCGCCAGCAGCTTGGAAACAGGGGATAATTCACCCCTCCACTTT. Variable domain in full (rest from reference TRBV5-1 and TRBJ1-6): KAGVTQTPRYLIKTRGQQVTLSCSPISGHRSVSWYQQTPGQGLQFLFEYFSETQRNKGNFPGRFSGRQFSNSRSEMNVSTLELGDSALYLCASSLETGDNSPLHFGNGTRLTVT.

The V gene is TRBV19, the J gene TRBJ2-7; 9 nucleotides line up with TRBD1. In germline, CDR1 is LNHDA, CDR2 SQIVND (reference sequence). The J segment lost 4 bases and the V segment lost 8 bases, leaving 12 bases of the junction unmatched. The CDR3 extends over 15 amino acids. The CDR3 DNA follows: TGTGCCAGTGGGGGCTACGGGACAGGGTTATACGAGCAGTACTTC. Its translation: CASGGYGTGLYEQYF.

CDR3 sequence (DNA): TGTGCCAGCAGCCCGTGGACTAGCGGGAACTCTTACAATGAGCAGTTCTTC. This codes for CASSPWTSGNSYNEQFF. This rearrangement joins TRBV5-6 to TRBJ2-1; 12 bases are shared with TRBD2. Germline V gives CDR1 SGHDT, CDR2 YYEEEE. With V trimmed by 4 bases and J by 4 bases, 9 bases remained unmatched. The CDR3 is 17 amino acids. Complete variable domain (other parts from reference TRBV5-6 and TRBJ2-1): DAGVTQSPTHLIKTRGQQVTLRCSPKSGHDTVSWYQQALGQGPQFIFQYYEEEERQRGNFPDRFSGHQFPNYSSELNVNALLLGDSALYLCASSPWTSGNSYNEQFFGPGTRLTVL.

The chain has TRBV7-7 and TRBJ2-2, with 8 positions matching TRBD1. The CDR3 runs to 15 residues. V shed 5 bases, J shed 0 bases, and the junction held 2 bases outside the gene matches. Germline CDR1 SSHAT, CDR2 FNYEAQ (reference sequence). The CDR3 region is CASSTGGSNTGELFF. The CDR3 nucleotides read TGTGCCAGCAGCACAGGGGGGTCGAACACCGGGGAGCTGTTTTTT.

The chain combines TRBV19 with TRBJ1-1; a possible D gene is TRBD1 (5 bases). Between the trimmed V and J ends, which lost 1 base and 0 bases, there was a span of 9 bases. The CDR3 has 15 residues. Per germline, CDR1 LNHDA and CDR2 SQIVND (reference sequence). CDR3 sequence reads: CASSIGGAMNTEAFF. CDR3 bases: TGTGCCAGTAGTATAGGGGGCGCGATGAACACTGAAGCTTTCTTT.

In its sample, this clone was seen a few times. This chain uses TRBV7-3 with TRBJ1-2; tentative D call: TRBD1 (5 bases). The germline V and J ends were trimmed by 5 bases and 8 bases, with 15 bases remaining between them. This CDR3 region has 13 residues. Germline values: CDR1 SGHTA, CDR2 FQGTGA. CDR3 coding DNA: TGTGCCAGCAGCGCAGCCCAGGGTATCGGCTACACCTTC. Translating it yields CASSAAQGIGYTF.

The J gene is TRBJ2-2, the V gene TRBV9; 9 bases agree with TRBD2. This CDR3 contains 16 residues. The ends lost 3 bases at V and 8 bases at J; junction bases unmatched: 11. The germline gives CDR1 SGDLS, CDR2 YYNGEE. CDR3 region: CASSGGPEGLAGELFF. CDR3 bases: TGTGCCAGCAGCGGAGGACCCGAAGGACTAGCGGGGGAGCTGTTTTTT.

The chain combines TRBV6-5 with TRBJ2-7; tentative D call: TRBD2 (6 bases). V dropped 6 bases and J dropped 3 bases, with 18 bases sitting between them. Germline lookup yields CDR1 MNHEY and CDR2 SVGAGI. The CDR3 length is 15 residues. The CDR3 DNA sequence: TGTGCCAGCAGCGGCAGAAGTGGGGGGAACTACGAGCAGTACTTC. This encodes CASSGRSGGNYEQYF.

V and J are TRBV7-2 and TRBJ1-6; the match to TRBD1 covers 7 bases. The CDR3 totals 15 residues. Germline assignment: CDR1 SGHTA and CDR2 FQGNSA. V gave up 7 bases and J gave up 8 bases; unmatched junction bases: 11. The CDR3 here is CASITGDSLYSPLHF. CDR3 nucleotides: TGTGCCAGCATCACAGGGGACAGTCTTTATTCACCCCTCCACTTT.

Comments on this clone: In the same sample, other DNA sequences code for this CDR3. The chain uses TRBV7-9 and TRBJ1-1; a weak D match, TRBD1 (5 bases). Germline V lookup: CDR1 SEHNR, CDR2 FQNEAQ (reference sequence). The CDR3 runs 14 residues. The V and J ends lost 7 bases and 1 base respectively, with 13 bases between them. The CDR3 coding sequence is TGTGCCAGCATTCCCGCGGGGGGGAACACTGAAGCTTTCTTT. It translates to CASIPAGGNTEAFF.

The J gene is TRBJ2-3, the V gene TRBV7-9, with D tentatively TRBD2 (6 bases). CDR1 is SEHNR and CDR2 is FQNEAQ in the germline V gene (reference sequence). CDR3 length: 15 amino acids. V dropped 7 bases and J dropped 0 bases, with 14 bases sitting between them. CDR3 region: CASTKDGTSTDTQYF. Here the CDR3 DNA reads TGTGCCAGCACCAAAGACGGGACTAGCACAGATACGCAGTATTTT. The full variable domain, rest sourced from reference TRBV7-9 and TRBJ2-3, is DTGVSQNPRHKITKRGQNVTFRCDPISEHNRLYWYRQTLGQGPEFLTYFQNEAQLEKSRLLSDRFSAERPKGSFSTLEIQRTEQGDSAMYLCASTKDGTSTDTQYFGPGTRLTVL.

The rearrangement uses TRBV6-6 and TRBJ2-1, with D tentatively TRBD1 (5 bases). The V end lost 8 bases, the J end lost 0 bases, and 8 bases lay between the germline ends. CDR1 and CDR2 (germline): MNHNY, SVGAGI (reference sequence). The CDR3 has 13 amino acids. The CDR3 coding sequence is TGTGCCAGCCAGGGTGGCTCCTACAATGAGCAGTTCTTC. Amino acids: CASQGGSYNEQFF.